Sequencing of this T cell receptor beta chain was carried out in a study of blood T cell repertoires in COVID-19. Germline assignment: CDR1 MDHEN and CDR2 SYDVKM. Unmatched junction bases numbered 11, after V lost 11 bases and J lost 6 bases. This CDR3 spans 13 amino acids. Measured with immunoSEQ multiplex PCR; TCRdb has only the in-frame clones, and not every one. Found here are over 150,000 clones, 70% to 85% of them singletons; the top ten hold around 14%. The sample consisted of peripheral blood. The gene calls are TRBV28 and TRBJ2-7; 9 positions agree with TRBD1. This sequence was found in a human donor in a cohort sampled during active COVID-19. As DNA, the CDR3 is TGTGCCGTGGATTCGGGACAGGGCCCCGAGCAGTACTTC. Protein sequence: CAVDSGQGPEQYF. Drawing the rest from reference TRBV28 and TRBJ2-7, the complete variable domain is DVKVTQSSRYLVKRTGEKVFLECVQDMDHENMFWYRQDPGLGLRLIYFSYDVKMKEKGDIPEGYSVSREKKERFSLILESASTNQTSMYLCAVDSGQGPEQYFGPGTRLTVT.